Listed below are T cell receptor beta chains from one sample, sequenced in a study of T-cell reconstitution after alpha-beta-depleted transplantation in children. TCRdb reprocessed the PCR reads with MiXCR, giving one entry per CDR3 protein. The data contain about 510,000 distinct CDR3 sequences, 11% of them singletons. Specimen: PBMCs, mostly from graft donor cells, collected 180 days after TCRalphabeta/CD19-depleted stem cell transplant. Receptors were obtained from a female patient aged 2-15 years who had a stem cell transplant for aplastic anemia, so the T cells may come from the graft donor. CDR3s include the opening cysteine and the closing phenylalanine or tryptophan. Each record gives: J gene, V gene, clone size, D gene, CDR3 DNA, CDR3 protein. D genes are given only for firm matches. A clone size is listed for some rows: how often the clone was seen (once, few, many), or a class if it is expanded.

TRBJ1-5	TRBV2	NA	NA	TGTGCCAGCAGGTTGGAGACAGGTGGCAATCAGCCCCAGCATTTT	CASRLETGGNQPQHF
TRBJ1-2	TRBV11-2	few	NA	TGTGCCAGCAGCTTAGGCAGGGACCCTAGCTATGGCTACACCTTC	CASSLGRDPSYGYTF
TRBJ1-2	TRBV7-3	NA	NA	TGTGCCAGCAGCTTAACTCGGACAGCCTATGGCTACACCTTC	CASSLTRTAYGYTF
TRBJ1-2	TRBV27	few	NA	TGTGCCAGCAGTTTAGGGGAATCTAACTATGGCTACACCTTC	CASSLGESNYGYTF
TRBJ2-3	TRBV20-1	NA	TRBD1	TGCAGTGCAGATCAGGGGGCCCCAGATACGCAGTATTTT	CSADQGAPDTQYF
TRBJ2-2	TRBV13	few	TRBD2	TGTGCCAGCAGCCAACCGGGACTAGTAAGGAACCATCCTCTTACAAACACCGGGGAGCTGTTTTTT	CASSQPGLVRNHPLTNTGELFF
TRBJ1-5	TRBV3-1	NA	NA	TGTGCCAGCTGCTCCCACGGCGCGGATAATCAGCCCCAGCATTTT	CASCSHGADNQPQHF
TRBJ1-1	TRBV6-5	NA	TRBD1	TGTGCCAGCAGTTCCCGGACAGGGGGCAGTGAAGCTTTCTTT	CASSSRTGGSEAFF
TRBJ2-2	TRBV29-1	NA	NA	TGCAGCGTTGAGTCCAGGGCGGGCACCGGGGAGCTGTTTTTT	CSVESRAGTGELFF
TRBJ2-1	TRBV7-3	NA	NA	TGTGCCAGCAGCTTAACCGGGGGGCAGGCCTCCTACAATGAGCAGTTCTTC	CASSLTGGQASYNEQFF
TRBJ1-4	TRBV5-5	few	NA	TGTGCCAGCAGCTTGCGTGGGGGGCGAGCCTTAAAACTGTTTTTT	CASSLRGGRALKLFF
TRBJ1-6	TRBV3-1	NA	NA	TGTGCCAGCAGCCCCCCGATGGATTCACCCCTCCACTTT	CASSPPMDSPLHF
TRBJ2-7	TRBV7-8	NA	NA	TGTGCCAGCAGCTTAGACTCAGGGGGGCTTGGTGAGCAGTACTTC	CASSLDSGGLGEQYF
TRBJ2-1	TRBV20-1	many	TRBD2	TGCAGTGCTAGAGAAGGGCAGCGGGAAATACAGTTCTTC	CSAREGQREIQFF
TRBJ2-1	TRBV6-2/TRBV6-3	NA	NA	TGTGCCAGCGCCCGTCTGGGGCCGACTCCTTACAATGAGCAGTTCTTC	CASARLGPTPYNEQFF
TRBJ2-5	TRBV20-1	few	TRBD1	TGCAGTGCTAGACCGGGACAGAAAATTCAAGAGACCCAGTACTTC	CSARPGQKIQETQYF
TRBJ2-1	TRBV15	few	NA	TGTGCCACCAGCAGAGATTCAGGCGGGCCCAATGAGCAGTTCTTC	CATSRDSGGPNEQFF
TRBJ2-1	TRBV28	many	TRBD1	TGTGCCAGCAGCCCTACGACAGGGAAGAATGGCAATGAGCAGTTCTTC	CASSPTTGKNGNEQFF